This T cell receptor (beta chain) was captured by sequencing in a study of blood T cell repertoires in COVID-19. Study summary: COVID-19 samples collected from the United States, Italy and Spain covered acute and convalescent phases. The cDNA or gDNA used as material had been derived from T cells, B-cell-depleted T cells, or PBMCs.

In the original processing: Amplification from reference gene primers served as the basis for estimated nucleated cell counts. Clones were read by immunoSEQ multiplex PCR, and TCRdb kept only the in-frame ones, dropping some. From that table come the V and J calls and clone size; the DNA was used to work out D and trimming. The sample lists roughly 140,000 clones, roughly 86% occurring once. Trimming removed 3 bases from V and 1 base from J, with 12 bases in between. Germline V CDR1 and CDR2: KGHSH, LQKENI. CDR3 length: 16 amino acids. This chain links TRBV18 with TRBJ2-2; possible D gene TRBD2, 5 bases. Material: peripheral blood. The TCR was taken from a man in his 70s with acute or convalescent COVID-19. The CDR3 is CASSPAGGLNTGELFF. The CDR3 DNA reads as TGTGCCAGCTCACCGGCCGGAGGCCTGAACACCGGGGAGCTGTTTTTT.